This entry concerns a single T cell receptor (beta chain). No antigen is known for it. Base qualities are not recorded, but no much larger clone differs from it by a single base. Using the deep immunoSEQ assay, TCR CDR3 regions were amplified from genomic DNA by multiplex PCR. For each cell subset, the extracted genomic DNA was distributed evenly across all wells of several immunoSEQ 96-well plates, and each plate served as one replicate. Each replicate PCR for sorted subsets received about 220 ng genomic DNA, equal to tens of thousands of T cell genomes. Purified libraries were measured with a Qubit 3.0 fluorometer, size-checked on a Bioanalyzer 2100, and measured again with the KAPA Library Quantification kit. Every immunoSEQ 96-well plate was sequenced on a separate single-read 150-cycle Illumina NextSeq 550 flow cell. Processing in the source paper ran as follows. Because the immunoSEQ output included only junctional sequences and no quality scores, the filtering could not be the same as the filtering used for full-length reads. To assign V/J genes and CDR3, sequences were annotated against IMGT germline references using PyIR, a Python wrapper for IgBLAST v1.9. Reads were filtered out if the reads had weak V/J assignments (E-value above 1e-6), no CDR3, stop codons, out-of-frame junctions, or ambiguous translated residues. A V3J clonotype was defined by an identical inferred V gene, J gene, and CDR3 amino acid sequence. The percentage overlap between two repertoires was calculated by dividing the number of shared unique clonotypes by the size of the smaller repertoire. Three approaches were used to assess repertoire richness: RTK rarefaction, the Chao1 estimator, and Recon v2.1 estimates of unobserved clonotypes. OLGA was used to compute generation probabilities for all TCRbeta clonotypes that the gDNA method yielded from four donors. Held by TCRdb, this immuneACCESS table contains in-frame sequences only and omits some clones. Under half of the omission traces to an unresolved V gene where checked; the cause of the rest is unknown. V and J calls and clone size are those listed in that table; D and trimming were worked out from the DNA. Present in this sample are about 1,900,000 clones, roughly 95% of which were seen just once. Clones ranked in the top ten supply around 1% of the sample.

V lost 3 bases and J lost 0 bases; the stretch between them is 11 bases long. From a lookup of the germline V gene, CDR1 and CDR2 are SGHDT and YYEEEE. From the cysteine through the phenylalanine, the CDR3 covers 15 amino acids. Only CDR3 DNA remains: 45 bases, in frame from the first base. CD8 naive samples were obtained by positive selection for CCR7 among CD45RO-negative cells, yielding a CD45RA+CCR7+ population from which TemRA cells were excluded. Healthy HIV-negative adults with no recently reported acute infections or vaccinations were included as donors. All donors were Caucasian adults living in Nashville, Tennessee, USA. After blood collection by leukapheresis, PBMCs were isolated using Ficoll-Histopaque density gradient centrifugation and then cryopreserved in the vapor phase of liquid nitrogen. Purity and quantity of every magnetically sorted T cell population were checked by analytical flow cytometry. Genomic DNA was isolated from each sorted fraction and quantified by UV absorbance on a Nanodrop 2000c.

The record originates from a study of shared clonotypes between healthy human individuals (dated by TCRdb to 2020 to 2021). In the study overall: The cohort comprised a couple of women and a few men aged 18 to 49 years. Per donor, leukapheresis produced somewhere between about 0.9 and 9 billion PBMCs. Blood TCR repertoires of roughly 5 healthy adults were deeply sequenced to estimate repertoire size and the extent of clonotype sharing between individuals. Per donor, three plates each were used for CD4 naive and CD4 memory, two for CD8 naive, and one for CD8 memory. To increase sequencing depth and limit assay-specific biases, TCR repertoire library preparation and sequencing were carried out by different laboratories using diverse techniques.

The paper as a whole reports these results and caveats: Sharing across a few donors was observed for around 5% of naive CD4, less than 4% of naive CD8, over 2% of memory CD4, and about 0.4% of memory CD8 clonotypes. Sampling was limited to blood, and TCR repertoires in tissue likely differ from TCR repertoires in blood. Incomplete sequencing was indicated by rarefaction of sorted-subset datasets, despite the large sequencing depth. Pairwise subsampling led to the expectation that sequencing depth would affect the degree of clonotype sharing among donors. The small number of donors limited the genetic and exposure-history diversity represented. Naive subsets generally had larger estimated clonotype richness than memory subsets did. Clonotypes shared by all four sorted-subset donors showed higher generation probabilities than non-shared clonotypes.

Sequencing input: naive CD8+ T cells sorted from blood. This sample's cell subset or site label indicates: CD45RA+CCR7+. This chain joins TRBV5-6 to TRBJ2-3, with a weak D call of TRBD2 (5 bases match). This clonotype was obtained from a man between 18 and 29 years old in good health. CDR3 reads: CASSSGLGSTDTQYF. Here is the DNA: TGTGCCAGCAGCTCGGGGTTGGGGAGCACAGATACGCAGTATTTT.